The clone carrying this T cell receptor (beta chain) was found a few times. The antigen is unknown. The entry originates in a study of T-cell reconstitution after alpha-beta-depleted transplantation in children. This CDR3 has 14 amino acids. V was pared by 4 bases and J by 3 bases, with 10 bases between. The germline CDR1 and CDR2 sequences are LGHDT and YNNKEL (reference sequence). Overall study results and limits: By one year post-transplant, T-cell counts and diversity largely arose from T cells that were newly produced.

Unique molecular identifiers were used in preparing the TCRbeta library. TCRdb called the PCR reads again in MiXCR, with one record for every CDR3 protein. This table holds around 580,000 distinct CDR3 sequences, 25% to 30% found once. The receptor was derived from a boy younger than two with Wiskott-Aldrich syndrome, due to receive a stem cell transplant. This specimen consisted of PBMCs, obtained before TCRalphabeta/CD19-depleted stem cell transplant. The chain combines TRBV3-1 with TRBJ1-5; perhaps TRBD1 as D (6 bases). CDR3 protein: CASSLGQHNQPQHF. CDR3 in DNA: TGTGCCAGCAGCCTTGGACAGCACAATCAGCCCCAGCATTTT.